This is a list of T cell receptor beta chains from one sample in a study of shared clonotypes between healthy human individuals. The protocol was immunoSEQ multiplex PCR, while the TCRdb copy is restricted to in-frame clones and leaves out a portion. This table has approximately 2.1 million clones, approximately 95% appearing once. What was sequenced was naive CD4+ T cells from PBMCs. These receptors were taken from a man younger than 35 in good health. Some clones in this sample may be carry-over from other donors' samples. Both conserved end residues are part of each CDR3. Each record gives: V gene, D gene, clone size, J gene, CDR3 DNA, CDR3 protein. A D gene is named only where the DNA matches it firmly. Clone size, where shown, is once, few, many, or a class for clones that have expanded.

v_call: TRBV5-1
d_call: -
clone_size: -
j_call: TRBJ2-3
cdr3_nt: TGCGCCAGCGGCCCCGGGAAACCCACAGATACGCAGTATTTT
cdr3_aa: CASGPGKPTDTQYF

v_call: TRBV9
d_call: -
clone_size: -
j_call: TRBJ2-1
cdr3_nt: TGTGCCAGCAGCGTAGCAACCACGGCCTCCTACAATGAGCAGTTCTTC
cdr3_aa: CASSVATTASYNEQFF

v_call: TRBV4-2
d_call: TRBD1
clone_size: few
j_call: TRBJ1-4
cdr3_nt: TGTGCCAGCAGCCAACCGGACAGGGGAAATGAAAAACTGTTTTTT
cdr3_aa: CASSQPDRGNEKLFF

v_call: TRBV15
d_call: TRBD1
clone_size: -
j_call: TRBJ1-2
cdr3_nt: TGTGCCACCAGCAGAGATAAAGACAGGGTCGACGGCTACACCTTC
cdr3_aa: CATSRDKDRVDGYTF

v_call: TRBV5-1
d_call: TRBD2
clone_size: -
j_call: TRBJ2-3
cdr3_nt: TGCGCCAGCAGCTTGGCCTCGGCGGGAGGGCCAACAGATACGCAGTATTTT
cdr3_aa: CASSLASAGGPTDTQYF

v_call: TRBV4-2
d_call: TRBD2
clone_size: -
j_call: TRBJ2-3
cdr3_nt: TGTGCCAGCAGCCAAGATGCTAGCGGGAGGGATACGCAGTATTTT
cdr3_aa: CASSQDASGRDTQYF

v_call: TRBV7-9
d_call: -
clone_size: -
j_call: TRBJ1-5
cdr3_nt: TGTGCCGGGGGCAGCAATCAGCCCCAGCATTTT
cdr3_aa: CAGGSNQPQHF

v_call: TRBV29-1
d_call: TRBD1
clone_size: few
j_call: TRBJ2-3
cdr3_nt: TGCAGCGTAGGACAGGCCTCGTACACAGATACGCAGTATTTT
cdr3_aa: CSVGQASYTDTQYF

v_call: TRBV7-9
d_call: -
clone_size: -
j_call: TRBJ2-2
cdr3_nt: TGTGCCAGCAGCTTGGGCCGGGCATCCGGGGAGCTGTTTTTT
cdr3_aa: CASSLGRASGELFF

v_call: TRBV5-1
d_call: -
clone_size: -
j_call: TRBJ2-2
cdr3_nt: TGCGCCAGCAGCTTGGGGACGAACACCGGGGAGCTGTTTTTT
cdr3_aa: CASSLGTNTGELFF

v_call: TRBV5-1
d_call: -
clone_size: -
j_call: TRBJ2-2
cdr3_nt: TGCGCCAGCAGTCGGGATCCCATCAACACCGGGGAGCTGTTTTTT
cdr3_aa: CASSRDPINTGELFF

v_call: TRBV5-6
d_call: TRBD1
clone_size: -
j_call: TRBJ2-2
cdr3_nt: TGTGCCAGCAGCCTTTATACCGGGACAGGGCCCGAAGCCGGGGAGCTGTTTTTT
cdr3_aa: CASSLYTGTGPEAGELFF

v_call: TRBV4-1
d_call: TRBD2
clone_size: -
j_call: TRBJ2-5
cdr3_nt: TGCGCCAGCAGCCAAGAAGCGAAGACTAGCGGGAGGGGAGAGACCCAGTACTTC
cdr3_aa: CASSQEAKTSGRGETQYF

v_call: TRBV27
d_call: -
clone_size: -
j_call: TRBJ2-2
cdr3_nt: TGTGCCAGCAGGTCCGTGCGGGCAGGGAGGTCCGGGGAGCTGTTTTTT
cdr3_aa: CASRSVRAGRSGELFF

v_call: TRBV28
d_call: -
clone_size: -
j_call: TRBJ2-3
cdr3_nt: TGTGCCAGCAGTCCGCAGACAAGTGGAGATACGCAGTATTTT
cdr3_aa: CASSPQTSGDTQYF

v_call: TRBV7-2
d_call: TRBD2
clone_size: -
j_call: TRBJ2-5
cdr3_nt: TGTGCCAGCAGCTTAGGTCGACTAGCGGGAGGGTCTCAAGAGACCCAGTACTTC
cdr3_aa: CASSLGRLAGGSQETQYF

v_call: TRBV6-1
d_call: TRBD1
clone_size: -
j_call: TRBJ2-7
cdr3_nt: TGTGCCAGCGAAAGGGACAGGGTCTACGAGCAGTACTTC
cdr3_aa: CASERDRVYEQYF